The rows below give T cell receptor beta chains drawn from one sample of a study of blood T cell repertoires in COVID-19. TCRdb keeps only in-frame clones here, not all; method: immunoSEQ multiplex PCR. The sample yields 55,000 to 75,000 clones, about 81% seen once. Specimen: peripheral blood. These receptors were taken from a human donor in a cohort sampled during active COVID-19. The CDR3 runs from the conserved cysteine through the conserved F or W. D genes are given only for firm matches. Size is omitted from some rows. Given values are once, few, many or a class for expanded clones.

clone size	V gene	D gene	J gene	CDR3 DNA	CDR3 protein
NA	TRBV30	TRBD1	TRBJ1-4	TGTGCCTTCACAGGGGGCGGCCTCCTCAGAGGTGAAAAACTGTTTTTT	CAFTGGGLLRGEKLFF
NA	TRBV11-2	TRBD1	TRBJ2-7	TGTGCCAGCAGCTTAAACGACATGCCGACAGGGAGCTCCTACGAGCAGTACTTC	CASSLNDMPTGSSYEQYF
NA	TRBV10-2	NA	TRBJ2-3	TGCGCCAGCAGTGAGTCGGGAGGAGGGGAAGATACGCAGTATTTT	CASSESGGGEDTQYF
NA	TRBV28	TRBD2	TRBJ2-5	TGTGCCAGCAGTACGCAACTAGCGGGAGGCCAAGAGACCCAGTACTTC	CASSTQLAGGQETQYF
NA	TRBV4-3	NA	TRBJ2-3	TGCGCCAGCAGCCACGCCCTCCTAGCAGAAGGCACAGATACGCAGTATTTT	CASSHALLAEGTDTQYF
NA	TRBV6-1	NA	TRBJ1-2	TGTGCCAGCAGTGAAGCTGGGCAGGGGTTAGGCTACACCTTC	CASSEAGQGLGYTF
NA	TRBV28	TRBD2	TRBJ2-1	TGTGCCAGCAGTTACGGGACTAGCGGGACCGGTGAGCAGTTCTTC	CASSYGTSGTGEQFF
NA	TRBV5-1	TRBD2	TRBJ2-7	TGCGCCAGCAGCTTCAGAGCGGGAGGAATCTACGAGCAGTACTTC	CASSFRAGGIYEQYF
NA	TRBV10-3	NA	TRBJ2-7	TGTGCCATCCAACCGGATGGCCTAGTTCTATACGAGCAGTACTTC	CAIQPDGLVLYEQYF
NA	TRBV28	NA	TRBJ2-2	TGTGCCAGCAGTTTTCTATACACCGGGGAGCTGTTTTTT	CASSFLYTGELFF
NA	TRBV4-3	TRBD1	TRBJ1-4	TGCGCCAGCAGCCAAGATTTCCGGACAGGAGGGGAAAAACTGTTTTTT	CASSQDFRTGGEKLFF
NA	TRBV9	NA	TRBJ2-1	TGTGCCAGCAGCCCCCGCCCGGGTGAGCAGTTCTTC	CASSPRPGEQFF
NA	TRBV18	NA	TRBJ2-1	TGTGCCAGCTCACCAGGAGGCAATGAGCAGTTCTTC	CASSPGGNEQFF
few	TRBV5-5	NA	TRBJ1-5	TGTGCCAGCAGCTTGAAATCGGAGGGCTTCAGCAATCAGCCCCAGCATTTT	CASSLKSEGFSNQPQHF
NA	TRBV4-2	NA	TRBJ2-1	TGTGCCAGCAGCCAAGCTGGCTCAGCGGATGAGCAGTTCTTC	CASSQAGSADEQFF
NA	TRBV7-3	NA	TRBJ2-1	TGTGCCAGCAGCAGAACAGGCGATCCCGTGGGTGAGCAGTTCTTC	CASSRTGDPVGEQFF
NA	TRBV13	NA	TRBJ2-1	TGTGCCAGCGATTCCGTAGCAAAACGTAATGAGCAGTTCTTC	CASDSVAKRNEQFF
NA	TRBV7-8	TRBD2	TRBJ2-7	TGTGCCAGCAGCCCCCATCGACTAGCGGGAGGGTACGAGCAGTACTTC	CASSPHRLAGGYEQYF
few	TRBV13	NA	TRBJ2-2	TGTGCCAGCAGCGGGCCGAACACCGGGGAGCTGTTTTTT	CASSGPNTGELFF
NA	TRBV11-2	NA	TRBJ2-2	TGTGCCAGCAGCCGAAGGAGGACGGAGGAGCTGTTTTTT	CASSRRRTEELFF
few	TRBV21-1	NA	TRBJ2-1	TGTGCCAGCAGCAAAAACAGGGGGTCGGTTTACAATGAGCAGTTCTTC	CASSKNRGSVYNEQFF
NA	TRBV6-2/TRBV6-3	TRBD2	TRBJ2-7	TGTGCCAGCAGTTACACCGGGACTAGCGCCTACGAGCAGTACTTC	CASSYTGTSAYEQYF
NA	TRBV4-3	TRBD2	TRBJ2-1	TGCGCCAGCAGCGAAGGACTAGCGGGAGGAGTGGATGAGCAGTTCTTC	CASSEGLAGGVDEQFF
NA	TRBV15	NA	TRBJ2-2	TGTGCCACCAGGATCAGGGGCACCGGGGAGCTGTTTTTT	CATRIRGTGELFF
NA	TRBV7-9	NA	TRBJ1-1	TGTGCCAGCAGCTCACAAGACGTCGCACAGGAGTGGGACACTGAAGCTTTCTTT	CASSSQDVAQEWDTEAFF
NA	TRBV7-9	TRBD1	TRBJ1-1	TGTGCCAGCATCCAAGGACAGGGGAACACTGAAGCTTTCTTT	CASIQGQGNTEAFF
NA	TRBV30	TRBD1	TRBJ1-4	TGTGCCTGGACCCGACAGGGATTTGAAAAACTGTTTTTT	CAWTRQGFEKLFF
few	TRBV4-1	TRBD1	TRBJ1-1	TGCGCCAGCAGCCTCCGACAGGGGGCTTCAAACACTGAAGCTTTCTTT	CASSLRQGASNTEAFF
NA	TRBV5-1	NA	TRBJ2-5	TGCGCCAGCAGGTTCTCCGAAGAGACCCAGTACTTC	CASRFSEETQYF
NA	TRBV18	NA	TRBJ1-1	TGTGCCAGCTCACCACGAGGGTATGGTGAAGCTTTCTTT	CASSPRGYGEAFF
NA	TRBV28	TRBD1	TRBJ1-2	TGTGCCAGCAGTACAATCCCCCAGGGGGTCCTTGGCTACACCTTC	CASSTIPQGVLGYTF
once	TRBV7-7	NA	TRBJ2-5	TGTGCTAGCAGCTTGGGAGTAGTAGAGACCCAGTACTTC	CASSLGVVETQYF
once	TRBV18	NA	TRBJ1-1	TGTGCCAGCTCACCACCAAAGGGAGGGAACACTGAAGCTTTCTTT	CASSPPKGGNTEAFF
NA	TRBV19	NA	TRBJ1-1	TGTGCCAGTAGTATAGAAGGGAGTGAAGCTTTCTTT	CASSIEGSEAFF
NA	TRBV6-6	NA	TRBJ2-7	TGTGCCAGCGGGACTCTTTTCCCTGAGCAGTACTTC	CASGTLFPEQYF
NA	TRBV7-9	NA	TRBJ1-1	TGTGCCAGCAGCTTAGAGGGGGTATGGACTGAAGCTTTCTTT	CASSLEGVWTEAFF
NA	TRBV11-2	TRBD1	TRBJ2-2	TGTGCCAGCAGCTTAGGCGGGACAGGGCACGGGGAGCTGTTTTTT	CASSLGGTGHGELFF
once	TRBV5-6	TRBD1	TRBJ2-7	TGTGCCAGCAGTTTCGGACAGGGGCTCTACGAGCAGTACTTC	CASSFGQGLYEQYF
NA	TRBV6-5	TRBD2	TRBJ2-7	TGTGCCAGCCAAGCGGGAGGCGTCACCTACGAGCAGTACTTC	CASQAGGVTYEQYF